This T cell receptor beta chain was found in a study of blood T cell repertoires in COVID-19. Study details: The United States, Italy and Spain provided the acute and convalescent COVID-19 samples. PBMCs, B-cell-depleted T cells, or T cells were the source of the cDNA or gDNA that made up the material.

The repertoire was sequenced with immunoSEQ multiplex PCR; TCRdb's copy has only in-frame clones and lacks some. The repertoire holds about 200,000 clones, with roughly 88% as singletons. Trimming left V 5 bases short and J 0 bases short, with 11 bases between. Germline V gene lookup returns CDR1 SGHRS and CDR2 YFSETQ. The CDR3 totals 14 residues. Material for sequencing was peripheral blood. This clonotype was obtained from a human donor in a cohort sampled during active COVID-19. The chain joins TRBV5-1 to TRBJ1-1; weak D call: TRBD1 (5 bases). CDR3 nucleotides: TGCGCCAGCAGAGGAGACAGAGTGAACACTGAAGCTTTCTTT. The encoded protein is CASRGDRVNTEAFF.